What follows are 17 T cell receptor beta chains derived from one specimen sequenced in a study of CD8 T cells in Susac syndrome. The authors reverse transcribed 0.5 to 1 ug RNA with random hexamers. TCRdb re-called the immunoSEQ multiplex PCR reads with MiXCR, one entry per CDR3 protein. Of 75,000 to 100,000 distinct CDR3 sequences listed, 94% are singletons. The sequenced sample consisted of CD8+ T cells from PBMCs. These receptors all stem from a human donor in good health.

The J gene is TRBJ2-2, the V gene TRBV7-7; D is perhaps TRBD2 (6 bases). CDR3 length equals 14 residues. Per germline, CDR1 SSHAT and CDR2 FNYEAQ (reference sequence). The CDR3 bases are TGTGCTCTAGAGGCTAGCGATTTCACCGGGGAGCTGTTTTTT. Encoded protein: CALEASDFTGELFF.

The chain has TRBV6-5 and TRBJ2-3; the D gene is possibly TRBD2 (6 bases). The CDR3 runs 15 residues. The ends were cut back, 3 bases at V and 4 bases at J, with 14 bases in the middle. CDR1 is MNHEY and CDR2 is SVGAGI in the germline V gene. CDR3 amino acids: CASSYRGRSSDTQYF. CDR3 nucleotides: TGTGCCAGCAGTTATCGTGGGAGGAGCTCAGATACGCAGTATTTT.

The CDR3 DNA follows: TGCGCCAGCAGCCATGGCACTAGCGAACAAGAGACCCAGTACTTC. It is translated as CASSHGTSEQETQYF. The V call is TRBV4-3, the J call TRBJ2-5; 7 bases match TRBD2. This CDR3 spans 15 amino acids. V lost 3 bases and J lost 2; bases outside the gene matches: 6. CDR1 LGHNA and CDR2 YSLEER come from the germline V gene.

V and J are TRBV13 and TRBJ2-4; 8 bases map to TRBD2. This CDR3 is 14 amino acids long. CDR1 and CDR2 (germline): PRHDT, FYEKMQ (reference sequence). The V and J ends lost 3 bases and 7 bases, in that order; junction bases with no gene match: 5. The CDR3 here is CASSLTSAGNIQYF. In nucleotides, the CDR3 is TGTGCCAGCAGCTTGACTAGCGCTGGCAACATTCAGTACTTC. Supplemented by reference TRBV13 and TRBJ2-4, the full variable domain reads AAGVIQSPRHLIKEKRETATLKCYPIPRHDTVYWYQQGPGQDPQFLISFYEKMQSDKGSIPDRFSAQQFSDYHSELNMSSLELGDSALYFCASSLTSAGNIQYFGAGTRLSVL.

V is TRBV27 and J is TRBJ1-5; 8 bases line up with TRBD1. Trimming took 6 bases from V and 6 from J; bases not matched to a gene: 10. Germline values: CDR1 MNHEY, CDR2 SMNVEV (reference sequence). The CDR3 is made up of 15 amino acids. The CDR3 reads CASSLGTGTIQPQHF. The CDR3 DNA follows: TGTGCCAGCAGCTTAGGGACAGGAACAATTCAGCCCCAGCATTTT.

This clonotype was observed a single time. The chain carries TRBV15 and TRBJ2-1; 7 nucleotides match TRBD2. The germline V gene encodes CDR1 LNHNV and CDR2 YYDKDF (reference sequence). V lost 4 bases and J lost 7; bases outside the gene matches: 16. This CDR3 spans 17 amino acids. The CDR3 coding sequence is TGTGCCACCAGCACCTACACTCGGCTAGCGGTGGGGAATGAGCAGTTCTTC. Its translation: CATSTYTRLAVGNEQFF. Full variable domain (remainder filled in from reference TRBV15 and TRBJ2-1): DAMVIQNPRYQVTQFGKPVTLSCSQTLNHNVMYWYQQKSSQAPKLLFHYYDKDFNNEADTPDNFQSRRPNTSFCFLDIRSPGLGDTAMYLCATSTYTRLAVGNEQFFGPGTRLTVL.

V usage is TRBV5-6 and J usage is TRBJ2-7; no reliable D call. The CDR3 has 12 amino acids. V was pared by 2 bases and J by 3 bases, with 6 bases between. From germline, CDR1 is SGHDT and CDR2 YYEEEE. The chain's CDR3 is CASSFGLYEQYV. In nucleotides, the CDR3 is TGTGCCAGCAGCTTCGGGCTCTACGAGCAGTACGTC.

CDR3 in DNA: TGTGCCAGCAGCCCCGGACTAGCGGGAGCTGTCACCGGGGAGCTGTTTTTT. Its translation is CASSPGLAGAVTGELFF. The chain uses TRBV14 and TRBJ2-2; 13 bases map to TRBD2. Germline-derived CDR1 and CDR2 are SGHDN and FVKESK. CDR3 size: 17 residues. V shed 4 bases, J shed 4 bases, and the junction held 6 bases outside the gene matches. Filled out from reference TRBV14 and TRBJ2-2, the complete variable domain reads EAGVTQFPSHSVIEKGQTVTLRCDPISGHDNLYWYRRVMGKEIKFLLHFVKESKQDESGMPNNRFLAERTGGTYSTLKVQPAELEDSGVYFCASSPGLAGAVTGELFFGEGSRLTVL.

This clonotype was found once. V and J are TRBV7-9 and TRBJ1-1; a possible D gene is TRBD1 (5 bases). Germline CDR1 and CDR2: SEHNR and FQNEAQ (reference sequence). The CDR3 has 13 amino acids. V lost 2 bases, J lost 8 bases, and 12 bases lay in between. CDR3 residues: CASSLSGFGEAFF. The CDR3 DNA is TGTGCCAGCAGCTTATCAGGGTTTGGGGAAGCTTTCTTT.

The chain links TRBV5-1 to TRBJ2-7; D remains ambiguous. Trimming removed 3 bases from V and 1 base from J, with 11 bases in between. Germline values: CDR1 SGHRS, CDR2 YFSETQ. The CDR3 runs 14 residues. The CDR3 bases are TGCGCCAGCAGCTACAAGGGTCAATCCTACGAGCAGTACTTC. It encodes CASSYKGQSYEQYF.

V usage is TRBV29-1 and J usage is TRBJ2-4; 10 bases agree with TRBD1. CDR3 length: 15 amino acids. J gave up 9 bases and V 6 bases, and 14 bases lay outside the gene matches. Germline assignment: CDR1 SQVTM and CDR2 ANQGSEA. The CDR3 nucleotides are TGCAGCGTCGAAATGGCGGGGGACAGGGGAGGCATTCAGTACTTC. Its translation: CSVEMAGDRGGIQYF. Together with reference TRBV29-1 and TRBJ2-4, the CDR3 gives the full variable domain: SAVISQKPSRDICQRGTSLTIQCQVDSQVTMMFWYRQQPGQSLTLIATANQGSEATYESGFVIDKFPISRPNLTFSTLTVSNMSPEDSSIYLCSVEMAGDRGGIQYFGAGTRLSVL.

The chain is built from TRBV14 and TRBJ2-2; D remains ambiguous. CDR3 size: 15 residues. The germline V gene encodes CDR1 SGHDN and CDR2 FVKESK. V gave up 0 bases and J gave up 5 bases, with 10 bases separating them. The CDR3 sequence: CASSQDLPRTGELFF. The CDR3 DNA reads TGTGCCAGCAGCCAAGACTTACCGAGGACCGGGGAGCTGTTTTTT.

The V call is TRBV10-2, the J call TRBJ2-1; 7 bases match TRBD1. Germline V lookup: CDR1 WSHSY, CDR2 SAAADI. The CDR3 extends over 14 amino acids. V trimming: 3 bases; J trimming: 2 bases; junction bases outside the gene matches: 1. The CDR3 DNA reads TGCGCCAGCAGTGAAGGGACAGCCTACAATGAGCAGTTCTTC. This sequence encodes CASSEGTAYNEQFF.

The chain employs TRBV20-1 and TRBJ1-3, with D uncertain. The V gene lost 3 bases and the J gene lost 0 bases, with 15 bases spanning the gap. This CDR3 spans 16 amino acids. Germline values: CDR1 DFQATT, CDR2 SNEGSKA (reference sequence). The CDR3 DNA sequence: TGCAGTGCTAGCCAATCTAAGCCTTACTCTGGAAACACCATATATTTT. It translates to CSASQSKPYSGNTIYF.

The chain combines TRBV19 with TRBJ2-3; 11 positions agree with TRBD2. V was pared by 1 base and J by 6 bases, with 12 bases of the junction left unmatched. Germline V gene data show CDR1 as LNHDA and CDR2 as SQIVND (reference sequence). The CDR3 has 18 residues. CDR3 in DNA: TGTGCCAGTAGTATAGGAGCGGAACTAGCGGGAGTGATGGATACGCAGTATTTT. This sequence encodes CASSIGAELAGVMDTQYF.

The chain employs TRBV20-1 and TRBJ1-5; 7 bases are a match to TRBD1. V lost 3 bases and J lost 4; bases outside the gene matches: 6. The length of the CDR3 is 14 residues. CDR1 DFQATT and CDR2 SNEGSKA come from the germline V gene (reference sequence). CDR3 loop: CSARGPGGNQPQHF. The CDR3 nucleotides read TGCAGTGCTAGGGGGCCAGGGGGAAATCAGCCCCAGCATTTT.

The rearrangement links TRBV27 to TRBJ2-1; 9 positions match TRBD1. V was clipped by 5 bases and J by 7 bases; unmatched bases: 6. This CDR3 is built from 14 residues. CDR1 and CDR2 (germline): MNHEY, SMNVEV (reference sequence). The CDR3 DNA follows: TGTGCCAGCAGTCCCCCGGGACAGGGTAATGAGCAGTTCTTC. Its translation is CASSPPGQGNEQFF.